The 13 T cell receptor beta chains in this list originate from one sample, sequenced in a study of tumor-infiltrating lymphocytes in primary liver carcinoma. Synthesis of TCR beta cDNA was carried out from 500 ng total RNA with a constant-region primer. Library construction for TCR beta comprised three nested multiplex PCR rounds performed with slightly modified ARM-PCR. TRBV1-TRBV30 forward primers paired with a C-beta reverse primer were used in the first two PCR rounds, which ran approximately 10 cycles each. Each CDR3 protein is one row after TCRdb ran MiXCR on the multiplex PCR reads. This sample yields 320,000 or so distinct CDR3 sequences, of which 65% are seen a single time; roughly 10% belongs to the top ten. Blood RNA was derived from unsorted whole blood, and germline DNA was extracted too. The sample comprised peripheral blood. These receptors were obtained from a man aged 35 to 55 with primary liver carcinoma and hepatitis B virus infection.

On this clonotype: Being one base from a much bigger clone, this may be a read error. The rearrangement links TRBV10-3 to TRBJ2-7; D may be TRBD1 (5 bases). CDR1 ENHRY and CDR2 SYGVKD come from the germline V gene. The CDR3 has 17 residues. The V gene lost 5 bases and the J gene lost 1 base, with 21 bases spanning the gap. The CDR3 DNA follows: TGTGCCATCAGTACCGAGCTACATGGGGCTATTTCCTACGAGCAGTACTTC. Its translation: CAISTELHGAISYEQYF.

This rearrangement joins TRBV10-3 to TRBJ2-3; 7 bases are a match to TRBD1. After removal of 9 bases from V and 0 bases from J, the junction contained 3 bases not matched to a gene. Germline assignment: CDR1 ENHRY and CDR2 SYGVKD. The CDR3 covers 13 residues. The DNA for the CDR3 is TGTGCCATGGCACAGGGGAGCACAGATACGCAGTATTTT. Protein sequence: CAMAQGSTDTQYF.

On this clonotype: A much bigger clone sits one base away, suggesting this may be a read error. This chain connects TRBV4-1 to TRBJ2-7; tentative D call: TRBD2 (5 bases). This CDR3 region has 17 residues. CDR1 MGHRA and CDR2 YSYEKL come from the germline V gene. The CDR3 spells CASTQALGLTLSYEQYF. In DNA form, the CDR3 reads TGCGCCAGCACCCAAGCCTTAGGACTTACGCTCTCCTACGAGCAGTACTTC.

In the case of this clonotype: Since a much larger clone is just one base distant, this may be a read error. The chain couples TRBV6-5 to TRBJ2-1, with D uncertain. The CDR3 has 13 residues. Germline CDR1 reads MNHEY; CDR2 reads SVGAGI. The CDR3 DNA follows: TGTGTCAGCAGCACATCAGGACGGAATGAGCAGTTCTTC. This sequence encodes CVSSTSGRNEQFF.

This clonotype has more than one count but fewer than ten. This chain connects TRBV25-1 to TRBJ2-7, with D uncertain. This CDR3 region has 13 residues. CDR1 and CDR2 (germline): MGHDK, SYGVNS. The ends were cut back, 1 base at V and 3 bases at J, with 7 bases in the middle. The CDR3: CASSELGSYEQYF. CDR3 bases: TGTGCCAGCAGTGAATTGGGCAGCTACGAGCAGTACTTC.

The V and J genes are TRBV5-8 and TRBJ1-4; maybe TRBD1 (5 bases). Germline-derived CDR1 and CDR2 are SGHTS and YDEGEE. Between the trimmed V and J ends, which lost 3 bases and 5 bases, there was a span of 11 bases. The CDR3 has 14 amino acids. CDR3 residues: CASSWLGVNEKLFF. CDR3 DNA sequence: TGTGCCAGCAGCTGGCTGGGGGTAAATGAAAAACTGTTTTTT.

For this clonotype: A much larger clone differs by one base, so this may be a read error. This chain connects TRBV29-1 to TRBJ2-3; the D gene is possibly TRBD2 (6 bases). CDR3 length: 15 amino acids. V shed 6 bases and J shed 0 bases, with 16 bases lying between them. Germline values: CDR1 SQVTM, CDR2 ANQGSEA. The CDR3 protein is CSVGRDSTSTDTQYF. CDR3 nucleotides: TGCAGCGTAGGACGGGACTCTACTAGCACAGATACGCAGTATTTT.

The chain joins TRBV28 to TRBJ2-3; 9 bases line up with TRBD1. V dropped 7 bases and J dropped 7; count of bases not matched to a gene: 12. The CDR3 is 15 amino acids. Per the germline V gene, CDR1 is MDHEN and CDR2 is SYDVKM. CDR3 region: CASNTGTGFKNTQYF. In DNA, the CDR3 is TGTGCCAGCAACACCGGGACAGGGTTCAAAAATACGCAGTATTTT.

This clonotype came up a few times. The junction shows a germline mismatch at one end, possibly a read error. The chain carries TRBV29-1 and TRBJ1-1; 11 nucleotides agree with TRBD1. Germline V gives CDR1 SQVTM, CDR2 ANQGSEA. The CDR3 is 13 amino acids. CDR3 coding DNA: TGCAGCGCGGACAGGGGGCGAGGAACTGGAGCTTTCTTT. This encodes CSADRGRGTGAFF.

The J gene is TRBJ2-1, the V gene TRBV6-2 or TRBV6-3; 11 bases align to TRBD2. The CDR3 loop spans 17 amino acids. V was pared by 6 bases and J by 5 bases, with 12 bases of the junction left unmatched. Germline CDR1 is MNHEY and CDR2 is SVGEGT. As DNA, the CDR3 is TGTGCCAGCAGATACACTACCGGGACTAGCGGACACAATGAGCAGTTCTTC. Amino acid sequence: CASRYTTGTSGHNEQFF.

This clonotype has a count of ten or more. The chain joins TRBV11-2 to TRBJ2-5, with D possibly being TRBD1 or TRBD2 (5 bases each). CDR3 length equals 13 residues. The V and J ends lost 5 bases and 2 bases respectively, with 9 bases between them. Germline V CDR1 and CDR2: SGHAT, FQNNGV. In DNA form, the CDR3 reads TGTGCCAGCAGCATGGGGGTGCAAGAGACCCAGTACTTC. This codes for CASSMGVQETQYF.

This clonotype was recorded many times. V and J are TRBV10-3 and TRBJ2-1, with 8 bases matching TRBD2. V lost 3 bases to trimming and J lost 5 bases; unmatched junction nucleotides: 6. The germline V gene encodes CDR1 ENHRY and CDR2 SYGVKD. The CDR3 is made up of 15 amino acids. CDR3 DNA sequence: TGTGCCATCAGTGACTCAGCGGGAGCCCACAATGAGCAGTTCTTC. This gives the protein CAISDSAGAHNEQFF.

The table lists this clonotype with a few counts. The V gene is TRBV12-3 or TRBV12-4, the J gene TRBJ2-3; 8 positions agree with TRBD1. The junction had 2 bases not matched to a gene; V was cut back by 2 bases and J by 1 base. This CDR3 has 15 amino acids. CDR3 bases: TGTGCCAGCAGTTTACAACAGGGGGGCACAGATACGCAGTATTTT. This gives the protein CASSLQQGGTDTQYF.